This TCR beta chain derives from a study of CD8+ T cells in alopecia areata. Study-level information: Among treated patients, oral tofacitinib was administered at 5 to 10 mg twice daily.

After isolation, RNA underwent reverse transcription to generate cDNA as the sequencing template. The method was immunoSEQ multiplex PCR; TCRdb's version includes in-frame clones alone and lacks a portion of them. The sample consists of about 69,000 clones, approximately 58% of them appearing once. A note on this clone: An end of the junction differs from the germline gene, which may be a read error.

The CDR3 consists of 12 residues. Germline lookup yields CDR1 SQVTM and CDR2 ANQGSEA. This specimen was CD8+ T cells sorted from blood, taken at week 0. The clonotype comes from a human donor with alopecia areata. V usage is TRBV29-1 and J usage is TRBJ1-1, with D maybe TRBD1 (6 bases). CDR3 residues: CSVERGNAEAFF. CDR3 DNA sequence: TGCAGCGTTGAAAGGGGGAACGCTGAAGCTTTCTTT.